Each of the 31 T cell receptor beta chains below was sequenced from the same sample in a study of blood T cell repertoires in COVID-19 (dated by TCRdb to 2020 to 2021). Libraries came from the immunoSEQ multiplex PCR assay. Held by TCRdb, this immuneACCESS table contains in-frame sequences only and omits some clones. Under half of the omission traces to an unresolved V gene where checked; the cause of the rest is unknown. This sample comprises about 320,000 clones, roughly 90% of them detected only once. The ten largest make up under 7.5% of the sample. Input material: peripheral blood. Receptors originate from a man aged 18 to 30 who had recovered from COVID-19.

The rearrangement links TRBV19 to TRBJ2-7, with D unclear. Germline V gene data show CDR1 as LNHDA and CDR2 as SQIVND (reference sequence). CDR3 length equals 14 residues. The V gene lost 6 bases and the J gene lost 0 bases, with 12 bases spanning the gap. CDR3 coding DNA: TGTGCCAGTAGCCCTGAGAGTTTCTCCTACGAGCAGTACTTC. Translated, it gives CASSPESFSYEQYF.

The chain recombines TRBV4-2 with TRBJ2-5; 11 bases are a match to TRBD1. CDR1 and CDR2 from the germline V gene are LGHNA and YNFKEQ. Trimming at V came to 3 bases and at J to 5 bases, leaving 2 bases not matched to a gene. The CDR3 length is 14 residues. CDR3 in amino acids: CASSHGTGGETQYF. The CDR3, as DNA: TGTGCCAGCAGCCACGGGACAGGGGGGGAGACCCAGTACTTC.

The rearrangement links TRBV6-1 to TRBJ2-3; D call uncertain. The CDR3 is made up of 13 amino acids. Germline V gives CDR1 MNHNS, CDR2 SASEGT. V was shortened by 3 bases and J by 2 bases, with 6 bases between the two germline ends. The CDR3 nucleotides are TGTGCCAGCAGTGACGACAACACAGATACGCAGTATTTT. This translates into CASSDDNTDTQYF.

The chain recombines TRBV4-1 with TRBJ2-1, with 8 bases that match TRBD2. The CDR3 consists of 17 residues. Germline assignment: CDR1 MGHRA and CDR2 YSYEKL. V lost 0 bases, J lost 4 bases, and 8 bases stayed unmatched. The CDR3 sequence is CASSQDPGKRGYNEQFF. The CDR3 nucleotides read TGCGCCAGCAGCCAAGACCCCGGAAAGCGGGGGTACAATGAGCAGTTCTTC.

This chain connects TRBV7-9 to TRBJ2-7, with 8 nucleotides matching TRBD1. Germline V gives CDR1 SEHNR, CDR2 FQNEAQ (reference sequence). The CDR3 is made up of 15 amino acids. V lost 5 bases and J lost 0; bases outside the gene matches: 6. For the CDR3, the DNA is TGTGCCAGCAGCGAGGACAGGGCGAGCTCCTACGAGCAGTACTTC. It is translated as CASSEDRASSYEQYF.

This clone is a singleton in its sample. The chain is built from TRBV6-2 or TRBV6-3 and TRBJ2-1; unclear D gene. V was trimmed by 0 bases and J by 9 bases, leaving 18 bases between them. The CDR3 contains 16 residues. Germline lookup yields CDR1 MNHEY and CDR2 SVGEGT. CDR3: CASSYSLRGPLPEQFF. CDR3 coding DNA: TGTGCCAGCAGTTACTCGCTCAGAGGCCCCTTACCTGAGCAGTTCTTC.

This clone showed up just once. V and J are TRBV7-6 and TRBJ2-1; D is possibly TRBD2 (5 bases). The CDR3 runs 14 residues. Germline V gene sequence: CDR1 SGHVS, CDR2 FNYEAQ. V was shortened by 1 base and J by 7 bases, with 11 bases between the two germline ends. This chain's CDR3 is CASSLVPSINEQFF. The CDR3 nucleotides are TGTGCCAGCAGCTTAGTGCCTAGCATTAATGAGCAGTTCTTC. The complete variable domain, with remaining parts taken from reference TRBV7-6 and TRBJ2-1, reads GAGVSQSPRYKVTKRGQDVALRCDPISGHVSLYWYRQALGQGPEFLTYFNYEAQQDKSGLPNDRFSAERPEGSISTLTIQRTEQRDSAMYRCASSLVPSINEQFFGPGTRLTVL.

The J gene is TRBJ2-7, the V gene TRBV7-2, with TRBD2 matching over 8 bases. V gave up 1 base and J gave up 4 bases; unmatched junction bases: 6. The CDR3 covers 15 residues. The germline V gene encodes CDR1 SGHTA and CDR2 FQGNSA. The CDR3 loop is CASSLDTSGTYEQYF. The CDR3 DNA reads as TGTGCCAGCAGCTTAGATACTAGCGGCACGTACGAGCAGTACTTC.

This clone is a singleton in its sample. The CDR3 loop is CASSEPLGGISNQPQHF. The DNA for the CDR3 is TGTGCCAGCAGTGAACCCTTGGGCGGGATTAGCAATCAGCCCCAGCATTTT. The V and J genes are TRBV6-1 and TRBJ1-5; no clear D gene. This CDR3 comprises 17 residues. Germline CDR1 MNHNS, CDR2 SASEGT. V was trimmed by 2 bases and J by 0 bases, leaving 14 bases between them.

J is TRBJ1-4 and V is TRBV19; D is uncertain. This CDR3 is built from 15 residues. Germline loops: CDR1 LNHDA, CDR2 SQIVND (reference sequence). V lost 4 bases and J lost 2, with 11 bases in between. The CDR3, as DNA: TGTGCCAGTAGTAGACCCAGGAGGACTAATGAAAAACTGTTTTTT. Amino acids: CASSRPRRTNEKLFF.

This clone occurred once. The rearrangement joins TRBV29-1 to TRBJ1-1; D remains ambiguous. The CDR3 spans 13 residues. Looked up from germline, CDR1 is SQVTM and CDR2 is ANQGSEA. With 6 bases removed from V and 1 base from J, the gap between germline ends came to 12 bases. The CDR3 bases are TGCAGCGTGCTCGCGAGCTCGAACACTGAAGCTTTCTTT. This translates into CSVLASSNTEAFF.

J is TRBJ2-1 and V is TRBV5-6; TRBD1 aligns across 10 bases. Germline CDR1 and CDR2: SGHDT and YYEEEE. The CDR3 loop spans 15 amino acids. J was trimmed by 6 bases and V by 2 bases; bases with no gene match: 5. The CDR3 is CASSFGTGVGNEQFF. The CDR3, as DNA: TGTGCCAGCAGCTTCGGGACAGGGGTTGGCAATGAGCAGTTCTTC.

The CDR3 loop is CASSSTRETQYF. CDR3 coding DNA: TGTGCCAGCAGTTCTACCCGAGAGACCCAGTACTTC. This rearrangement joins TRBV6-5 to TRBJ2-5; D is uncertain. This CDR3 comprises 12 residues. CDR1 MNHEY and CDR2 SVGAGI come from the germline V gene. Trimming stripped 4 bases from V and 4 bases from J, with 7 bases between.

The DNA of the CDR3 is TGTGCCAGTAGTTCCAGACAGGGAAACGCAGGCGGGGAGCTGTTTTTT. The encoded protein is CASSSRQGNAGGELFF. The gene calls are TRBV19 and TRBJ2-2; TRBD1 matches at 7 bases. The CDR3 covers 16 residues. After removal of 5 bases from V and 7 bases from J, the junction contained 13 bases not matched to a gene. CDR1 and CDR2 (germline): LNHDA, SQIVND (reference sequence).

The V gene is TRBV19, the J gene TRBJ2-7; 10 nucleotides align to TRBD2. The CDR3 loop spans 16 amino acids. V lost 3 bases, J lost 7 bases, and 12 bases stayed unmatched. The germline V gene encodes CDR1 LNHDA and CDR2 SQIVND (reference sequence). CDR3 sequence reads: CASSIRTSGPPTEQYF. CDR3 DNA: TGTGCCAGTAGTATCCGGACTAGCGGACCACCTACGGAGCAGTACTTC.

Here the CDR3 reads CASTVGGFSYEQYF. The CDR3 nucleotides are TGTGCCAGCACCGTGGGGGGGTTCTCCTACGAGCAGTACTTC. The rearrangement uses TRBV7-2 and TRBJ2-7, with 7 bases aligning to TRBD2. This CDR3 has 14 amino acids. From germline, CDR1 is SGHTA and CDR2 FQGNSA. The ends lost 7 bases at V and 0 bases at J; junction bases unmatched: 6.

V is TRBV19 and J is TRBJ1-2, with D perhaps TRBD1 (5 bases). Germline CDR1 LNHDA, CDR2 SQIVND (reference sequence). V lost 5 bases to trimming and J lost 3 bases, with 10 bases between them. This CDR3 is 13 amino acids long. The CDR3 coding sequence is TGTGCCAGTAGTGTAACAGGAGACTATGGCTACACCTTC. Translated, it gives CASSVTGDYGYTF.

CDR3: CSVAFTSGRSYEQYF. DNA for the CDR3: TGCAGCGTTGCCTTTACTAGCGGGAGGTCCTACGAGCAGTACTTC. V usage is TRBV29-1 and J usage is TRBJ2-7; 12 nucleotides agree with TRBD2. The CDR3 is 15 amino acids. Germline lookup yields CDR1 SQVTM and CDR2 ANQGSEA. Trimming removed 4 bases from V and 1 base from J; junction bases left unmatched: 5.

The chain links TRBV6-1 to TRBJ2-5, with 11 bases matching TRBD2. This CDR3 region has 17 residues. Per the germline V gene, CDR1 is MNHNS and CDR2 is SASEGT. The junction had 8 bases not matched to a gene; V was cut back by 1 base and J by 4 bases. CDR3 region: CASSEGTSGSKRETQYF. The CDR3 DNA reads as TGTGCCAGCAGTGAAGGTACTAGCGGGAGTAAGAGAGAGACCCAGTACTTC.

The chain uses TRBV5-6 and TRBJ1-2; possible D gene TRBD1, 5 bases. The CDR3 runs to 16 residues. CDR1 is SGHDT, CDR2 YYEEEE, per germline. V dropped 0 bases and J dropped 6 bases, with 18 bases sitting between them. CDR3 sequence reads: CASSLGVGPPGDGYTF. CDR3 sequence (DNA): TGTGCCAGCAGCTTGGGCGTGGGGCCCCCGGGGGATGGCTACACCTTC.

This clone occurred a few times. The V and J genes are TRBV27 and TRBJ1-3; D remains unclear. CDR3 length: 13 amino acids. Trimming cost V 8 bases and J 0 bases, with 8 bases left between them. The germline V gene encodes CDR1 MNHEY and CDR2 SMNVEV (reference sequence). CDR3 coding DNA: TGTGCCAGCGGATGGAGCTCTGGAAACACCATATATTTT. Protein sequence: CASGWSSGNTIYF.

The table lists this clone with a count of one. This chain links TRBV2 with TRBJ1-2; D possibly corresponds to TRBD1 (6 bases). The V gene lost 8 bases and the J gene lost 11 bases, with 18 bases spanning the gap. The germline V gene encodes CDR1 SNHLY and CDR2 FYNNEI. This CDR3 has 12 amino acids. CDR3 nucleotides: TGTGCCAGCGTGCCTCAGGGGAGCAGATACACCTTC. Translation: CASVPQGSRYTF.

The rearrangement joins TRBV10-3 to TRBJ2-7; 7 bases fit TRBD1. This CDR3 is built from 15 residues. Losses at the gene ends were 11 bases for V and 0 bases for J; bases not matched to a gene: 13. The V gene's germline CDR1 is ENHRY and CDR2 SYGVKD. The CDR3 coding sequence is TGTGCCTCAATCCACGCAGGGGGAGACTCCTACGAGCAGTACTTC. Translating gives CASIHAGGDSYEQYF.

The genes are TRBV12-3 or TRBV12-4 and TRBJ2-3, with 7 bases matching TRBD1. The V gene end was trimmed by 8 bases and the J gene end by 2 bases; junction bases not matched to a gene: 4. CDR3 length: 13 residues. The CDR3 is CASRDRNTDTQYF. The CDR3 DNA reads TGTGCCAGCCGGGACAGAAACACAGATACGCAGTATTTT.

This chain connects TRBV28 to TRBJ2-7, with D hard to call. The V end lost 3 bases, the J end lost 1 base, and 10 bases lay between the germline ends. The CDR3 is 14 residues long. The germline V gene has CDR1 MDHEN and CDR2 SYDVKM. The CDR3 nucleotides are TGTGCCAGCAGTTTTGATGCTCTATCCTACGAGCAGTACTTC. Amino acid sequence: CASSFDALSYEQYF.

The rearrangement uses TRBV12-3 or TRBV12-4 and TRBJ2-4; D is perhaps TRBD2 (6 bases). With 5 bases removed from V and 7 bases from J, the gap between germline ends came to 12 bases. The CDR3 is 13 residues long. The CDR3 DNA reads as TGTGCCAGCAGTCGACTAGTTTGGAACATTCAGTACTTC. Residues: CASSRLVWNIQYF.

The V and J genes are TRBV19 and TRBJ1-1; tentatively, D is TRBD1 (6 bases). Trimming shortened V by 4 bases and J by 1 base, and 13 bases separated the two germline ends. CDR3 size: 15 residues. The germline V gene has CDR1 LNHDA and CDR2 SQIVND (reference sequence). The CDR3 loop reads CASSTWGGQNTEAFF. CDR3 in DNA: TGTGCCAGTAGTACGTGGGGGGGACAGAACACTGAAGCTTTCTTT.

This sequence joins TRBV6-5 and TRBJ1-2, with 8 nucleotides matching TRBD1. Trimming cost V 6 bases and J 4 bases; bases outside gene matches: 10. The germline gives CDR1 MNHEY, CDR2 SVGAGI. This CDR3 is 15 amino acids long. CDR3 sequence: CASRFGTGDFYGYTF. The DNA for the CDR3 is TGTGCCAGCAGGTTCGGGACAGGAGATTTCTATGGCTACACCTTC.

The chain links TRBV4-3 to TRBJ2-1; possibly TRBD2 for D (6 bases). The CDR3 loop spans 14 amino acids. Germline loops: CDR1 LGHNA, CDR2 YSLEER. V was trimmed by 0 bases and J by 10 bases, leaving 13 bases between them. The chain's CDR3 is CASSQDRRGYEQFF. In DNA form, the CDR3 reads TGCGCCAGCAGCCAAGATCGTCGGGGGTACGAGCAGTTCTTC.

The rearrangement joins TRBV5-5 to TRBJ2-7, with 11 positions matching TRBD2. The CDR3 extends over 16 amino acids. The V segment lost 1 base and the J segment 3 bases; nucleotides outside the gene matches: 6. CDR1 is SGHKS and CDR2 is YYEKEE in the germline V gene (reference sequence). As DNA, the CDR3 is TGTGCCAGCAGCTTGACCCCCGGGACTAGCGGCTACGAGCAGTACTTC. Encoded protein: CASSLTPGTSGYEQYF.

This chain joins TRBV11-2 and TRBJ1-1; 10 positions match TRBD1. V shed 1 base and J 7 bases; nucleotides not matched to a gene: 9. CDR1 and CDR2 from the germline V gene are SGHAT and FQNNGV. The CDR3 sequence is 16 residues long. This chain's CDR3 is CASSLAHWTGGYEAFF. Here the CDR3 DNA reads TGTGCCAGCAGCTTAGCGCACTGGACAGGGGGTTATGAAGCTTTCTTT.